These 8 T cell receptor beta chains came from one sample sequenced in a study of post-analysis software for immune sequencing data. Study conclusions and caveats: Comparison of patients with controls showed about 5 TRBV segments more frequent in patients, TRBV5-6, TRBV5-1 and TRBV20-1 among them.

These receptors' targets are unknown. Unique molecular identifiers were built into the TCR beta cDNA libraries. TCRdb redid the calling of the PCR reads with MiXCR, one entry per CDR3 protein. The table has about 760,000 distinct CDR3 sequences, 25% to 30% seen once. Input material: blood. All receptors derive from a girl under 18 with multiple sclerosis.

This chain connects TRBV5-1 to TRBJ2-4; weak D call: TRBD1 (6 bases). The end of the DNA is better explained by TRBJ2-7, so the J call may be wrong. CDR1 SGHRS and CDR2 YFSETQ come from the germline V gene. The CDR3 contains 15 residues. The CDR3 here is CASSLSAAGVYEQYF. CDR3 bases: TGCGCCAGCAGCTTGAGTGCGGCAGGGGTATACGAGCAGTACTTC.

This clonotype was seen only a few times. CDR3 nucleotides: TGCGCCAGCAGCTTGGAGGGGGACGCCTACGAGCAGTACTTC. Its translation is CASSLEGDAYEQYF. The rearrangement links TRBV5-1 to TRBJ2-7; D is possibly TRBD1 (6 bases). This CDR3 region has 14 residues. Germline V gene data show CDR1 as SGHRS and CDR2 as YFSETQ. Trimming removed 0 bases from V and 2 bases from J, with 9 bases in between.

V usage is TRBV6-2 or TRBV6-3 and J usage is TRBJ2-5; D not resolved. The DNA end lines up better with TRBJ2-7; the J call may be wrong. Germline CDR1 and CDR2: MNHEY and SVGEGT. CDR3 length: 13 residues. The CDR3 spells CASSYHLGNEQYF. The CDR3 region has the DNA TGTGCCAGCAGTTACCATTTGGGGAACGAGCAGTACTTC.

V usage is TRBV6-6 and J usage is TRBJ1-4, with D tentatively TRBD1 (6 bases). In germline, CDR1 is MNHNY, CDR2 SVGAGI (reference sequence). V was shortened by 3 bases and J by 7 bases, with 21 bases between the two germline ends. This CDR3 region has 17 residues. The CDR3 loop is CASSYPITGIRGEKLFF. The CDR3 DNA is TGTGCCAGCAGTTATCCCATTACAGGGATCAGGGGTGAAAAACTGTTTTTT.

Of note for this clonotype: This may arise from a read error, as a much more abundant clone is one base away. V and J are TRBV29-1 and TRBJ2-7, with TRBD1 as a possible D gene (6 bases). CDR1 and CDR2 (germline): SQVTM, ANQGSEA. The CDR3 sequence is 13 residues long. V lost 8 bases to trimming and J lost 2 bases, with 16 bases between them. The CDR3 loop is CSIRGDNPYEQYF. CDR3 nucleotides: TGCAGCATCCGTGGGGACAACCCCTACGAGCAGTACTTC.

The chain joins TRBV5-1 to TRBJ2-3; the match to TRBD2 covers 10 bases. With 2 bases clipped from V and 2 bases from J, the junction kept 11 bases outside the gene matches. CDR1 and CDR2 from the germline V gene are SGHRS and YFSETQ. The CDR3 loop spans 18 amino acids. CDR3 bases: TGCGCCAGCAGCTTACCCACGACACTAGCGGGGCTCACAGATACGCAGTATTTT. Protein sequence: CASSLPTTLAGLTDTQYF.

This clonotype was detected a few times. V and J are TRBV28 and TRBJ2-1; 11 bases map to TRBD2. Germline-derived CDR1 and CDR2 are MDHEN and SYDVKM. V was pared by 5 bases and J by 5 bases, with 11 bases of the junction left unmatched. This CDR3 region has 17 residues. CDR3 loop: CASSPPAGSGRDNEQFF. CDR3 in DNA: TGTGCCAGCAGTCCCCCAGCGGGTAGCGGGAGGGACAATGAGCAGTTCTTC.

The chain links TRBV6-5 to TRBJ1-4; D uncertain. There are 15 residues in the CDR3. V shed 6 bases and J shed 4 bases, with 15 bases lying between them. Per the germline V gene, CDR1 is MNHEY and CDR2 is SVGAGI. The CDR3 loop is CASRPFERDNEKLFF. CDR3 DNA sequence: TGTGCCAGCAGGCCCTTCGAGCGGGATAATGAAAAACTGTTTTTT.